The rows below give T cell receptor beta chains drawn from one sample of a study of blood T cell repertoires in COVID-19. The assay was immunoSEQ multiplex PCR, and TCRdb's table has in-frame clones only and misses some. The top ten hold about 5.8% of the sample, which has 120,000 to 150,000 clones, 80% to 85% seen once. The sequenced material came from PBMCs or T cells enriched from blood (not recorded which). The receptors originated from a woman between 45 and 60 years old who had been exposed to COVID-19. Both conserved end residues are part of each CDR3. D genes are given only for firm matches. Clone size appears in some rows only: once, few, many, or a class for an expanded clone.

size	V	D	J	CDR3	DNA
once	TRBV9	.	TRBJ2-1	CASSVAGSQAYNEQFF	TGTGCCAGCAGCGTAGCTGGCAGCCAGGCGTACAATGAGCAGTTCTTC
.	TRBV5-1	TRBD1	TRBJ1-2	CASSLSPGQGSNGYTF	TGCGCCAGCAGCTTAAGCCCGGGACAGGGTAGTAATGGCTACACCTTC
.	TRBV2	TRBD2	TRBJ2-2	CASSVTGGGTGELFF	TGTGCCAGCAGTGTAACCGGGGGGGGCACCGGGGAGCTGTTTTTT
.	TRBV12-5	TRBD1	TRBJ2-7	CASGLVLTGTAHYEQYF	TGTGCTAGTGGTTTGGTCCTCACAGGGACAGCACACTACGAGCAGTACTTC
once	TRBV5-1	.	TRBJ1-4	CASSAGVDEKLFF	TGCGCCAGCAGCGCGGGTGTGGATGAAAAACTGTTTTTT
.	TRBV5-1	TRBD1	TRBJ1-1	CASSMTGEAFF	TGCGCCAGCAGCATGACAGGGGAAGCTTTCTTT
.	TRBV7-2	.	TRBJ1-2	CASSLDPPGQNLNYGYTF	TGTGCCAGCAGCTTAGACCCTCCGGGACAAAACCTGAACTATGGCTACACCTTC
few	TRBV7-2	.	TRBJ1-1	CASSLDGGAGAFF	TGTGCCAGCAGCTTAGATGGGGGGGCTGGAGCTTTCTTT
.	TRBV11-3	.	TRBJ2-3	CASSLGGSGADTQYF	TGTGCCAGCAGCTTAGGCGGGTCCGGGGCAGATACGCAGTATTTT
.	TRBV10-3	TRBD2	TRBJ2-1	CAIGLAGNPRNEQFF	TGTGCCATCGGTCTAGCGGGAAATCCCCGCAATGAGCAGTTCTTC
.	TRBV2	TRBD2	TRBJ2-2	CASSEVGLAGVNTGELFF	TGTGCCAGCAGTGAAGTGGGGCTAGCGGGAGTGAACACCGGGGAGCTGTTTTTT
.	TRBV5-6	TRBD1	TRBJ1-2	CASRKDRLSYGYTF	TGTGCCAGCCGAAAGGACAGGTTGAGCTATGGCTACACCTTC
few	TRBV5-6	TRBD2	TRBJ2-2	CASSWGTSGTGTGELFF	TGTGCCAGCAGCTGGGGGACTAGCGGGACCGGTACCGGGGAGCTGTTTTTT
.	TRBV10-3	TRBD2	TRBJ2-1	CAISEISGVYNEQFF	TGTGCCATCAGTGAGATTAGCGGGGTTTACAATGAGCAGTTCTTC
.	TRBV19	.	TRBJ1-2	CASSIPLRDIDGYTF	TGTGCCAGTAGTATTCCCCTTCGGGACATCGATGGCTACACCTTC
.	TRBV5-3	TRBD1	TRBJ1-2	CARSLHRDRGGDNYGYTF	TGTGCCAGAAGCTTGCATAGGGACAGGGGAGGGGATAACTATGGCTACACCTTC
.	TRBV6-5	.	TRBJ1-2	CASRQQDYGYTF	TGTGCCAGCAGACAACAGGATTATGGCTACACCTTC
.	TRBV6-6	TRBD2	TRBJ2-7	CASLGLAGGHYEQYF	TGTGCCAGCTTAGGGCTAGCGGGAGGGCATTACGAGCAGTACTTC
.	TRBV7-2	.	TRBJ2-7	CASSLNVRSFEQYF	TGTGCCAGCAGCTTAAATGTCAGATCCTTCGAGCAGTACTTC
.	TRBV10-2	.	TRBJ2-5	CASSEPPRGETQYF	TGCGCCAGCAGTGAGCCGCCCCGGGGAGAGACCCAGTACTTC
.	TRBV25-1	TRBD2	TRBJ2-1	CASSGYPALADTGNEQFF	TGTGCCAGCAGTGGTTACCCCGCGCTAGCGGACACGGGGAATGAGCAGTTCTTC
.	TRBV27	TRBD1	TRBJ2-7	CASRPWDRPQDEQYF	TGTGCCAGCCGTCCATGGGACAGGCCCCAAGACGAGCAGTACTTC
.	TRBV10-3	.	TRBJ1-4	CASRHLKVDFNEKLFF	TGTGCCTCCCGCCACCTAAAGGTAGACTTTAATGAAAAACTGTTTTTT
.	TRBV7-2	.	TRBJ1-5	CASSLAWRQPQHF	TGTGCCAGCAGCTTAGCATGGAGGCAGCCCCAGCATTTT
.	TRBV6-5	TRBD2	TRBJ2-5	CASRGLAGETQYF	TGTGCCAGCAGGGGACTAGCGGGGGAGACCCAGTACTTC
.	TRBV30	.	TRBJ2-3	CAWSPDGDTQYF	TGTGCCTGGAGCCCAGACGGGGATACGCAGTATTTT
.	TRBV19	.	TRBJ1-1	CASSLYASPEAFF	TGTGCCAGTAGCCTATACGCGAGTCCTGAAGCTTTCTTT
.	TRBV10-2	.	TRBJ2-7	CASSSAYEQYF	TGCGCCAGCAGTTCCGCCTACGAGCAGTACTTC
.	TRBV19	.	TRBJ2-7	CASRPWRGSYEQYF	TGTGCCAGTCGGCCGTGGCGGGGCTCCTACGAGCAGTACTTC
.	TRBV29-1	.	TRBJ1-1	CSAKFGGTGIFEAFF	TGCAGCGCTAAGTTCGGGGGAACAGGTATTTTTGAAGCTTTCTTT
.	TRBV24-1	.	TRBJ2-3	CATSDFKEADTQYF	TGTGCCACCAGTGATTTTAAAGAGGCGGATACGCAGTATTTT
.	TRBV7-2	.	TRBJ1-6	CASRMVTAMSPLHF	TGTGCCAGCAGGATGGTAACAGCTATGTCACCCCTCCACTTT
few	TRBV4-3	.	TRBJ1-1	CASSQAGVNTEAFF	TGCGCCAGCAGCCAAGCGGGAGTGAACACTGAAGCTTTCTTT
.	TRBV5-4	.	TRBJ1-3	CASSPPGSSGNTIYF	TGTGCCAGCAGCCCCCCGGGGAGCTCTGGAAACACCATATATTTT
many	TRBV12-3/TRBV12-4	TRBD1	TRBJ1-2	CASSHRGDYGYTF	TGTGCCAGCAGTCACAGGGGGGACTATGGCTACACCTTC
.	TRBV9	TRBD2	TRBJ2-1	CASSVADSGGARYNEQFF	TGTGCCAGCAGCGTAGCGGATAGCGGGGGCGCTCGCTACAATGAGCAGTTCTTC
.	TRBV6-5	TRBD1	TRBJ1-5	CASTHRGPSNQPQHF	TGTGCCAGCACCCACAGGGGCCCTTCCAATCAGCCCCAGCATTTT
.	TRBV5-4	.	TRBJ2-2	CASSFLGSGGELFF	TGTGCCAGCAGCTTTCTAGGCTCCGGGGGGGAGCTGTTTTTT
.	TRBV10-2	TRBD1	TRBJ1-2	CASSLSTGGSSNYGYTF	TGCGCCAGCAGTTTGTCGACAGGGGGATCCTCTAACTATGGCTACACCTTC
few	TRBV10-1	.	TRBJ1-1	CASRIRGNTEAFF	TGCGCCAGCAGAATCAGGGGTAACACTGAAGCTTTCTTT
.	TRBV5-5	.	TRBJ1-1	CASSAGITNPEAFF	TGTGCCAGCAGCGCCGGGATTACTAACCCTGAAGCTTTCTTT
.	TRBV6-5	.	TRBJ1-6	CATKQGYNSPLHF	TGTGCCACAAAACAGGGCTATAATTCACCCCTCCACTTT
.	TRBV29-1	TRBD1	TRBJ2-7	CSVEKTGGEQYF	TGCAGCGTTGAGAAAACAGGGGGCGAGCAGTACTTC
.	TRBV7-2	TRBD1	TRBJ2-7	CASSDGTGLYEQYF	TGTGCCAGCAGCGACGGGACAGGGCTCTACGAGCAGTACTTC
.	TRBV7-2	.	TRBJ2-7	CASSLISGSRTYEQYF	TGTGCCAGCAGCTTAATTTCGGGGTCGAGGACCTACGAGCAGTACTTC
.	TRBV7-6	TRBD1	TRBJ2-3	CASSLAKDRVRTDTQYF	TGTGCCAGCAGCTTAGCCAAGGACAGGGTTCGCACAGATACGCAGTATTTT